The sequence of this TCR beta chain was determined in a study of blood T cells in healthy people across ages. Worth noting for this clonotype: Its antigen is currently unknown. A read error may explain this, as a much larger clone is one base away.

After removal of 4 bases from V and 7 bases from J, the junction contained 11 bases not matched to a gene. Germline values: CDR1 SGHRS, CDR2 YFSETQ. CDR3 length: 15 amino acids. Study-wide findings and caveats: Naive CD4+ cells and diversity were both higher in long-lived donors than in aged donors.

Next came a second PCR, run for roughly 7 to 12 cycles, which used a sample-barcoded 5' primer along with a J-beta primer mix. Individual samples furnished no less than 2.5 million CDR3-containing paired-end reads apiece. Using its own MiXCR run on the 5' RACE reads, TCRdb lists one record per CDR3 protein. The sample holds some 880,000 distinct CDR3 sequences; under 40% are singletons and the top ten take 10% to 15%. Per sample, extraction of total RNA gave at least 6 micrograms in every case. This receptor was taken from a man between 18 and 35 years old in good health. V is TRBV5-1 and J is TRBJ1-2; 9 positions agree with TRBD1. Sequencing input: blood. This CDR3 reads CASSGETGGGVGYTF. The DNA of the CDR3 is TGCGCCAGCAGCGGCGAGACAGGGGGAGGAGTTGGCTACACCTTC.